The rows below give T cell receptor beta chains drawn from one sample of a study of cytomegalovirus exposure and HLA in healthy donors. TCRdb's table, derived via immunoSEQ multiplex PCR, lists solely in-frame clones and lacks some. In the table there are about 360,000 clones, around 86% of which are singletons. The sample consisted of PBMCs. The receptors were sampled from a woman between 18 and 29 years old in good health and CMV-seronegative. CDR3s include the opening cysteine and the closing phenylalanine or tryptophan. A D gene is named only where the DNA matches it firmly. Not every row has a clone size; where given, it reads once, few, many or a size class.

d_call: TRBD1
clone_size: NA
j_call: TRBJ1-1
v_call: TRBV4-2
cdr3_aa: CASSPETGGYTEAFF
cdr3_nt: TGTGCCAGCAGCCCAGAGACAGGGGGCTACACTGAAGCTTTCTTT

d_call: TRBD1
clone_size: NA
j_call: TRBJ1-2
v_call: TRBV27
cdr3_aa: CASSPWTGSYGYTF
cdr3_nt: TGTGCCAGCAGTCCGTGGACAGGAAGCTATGGCTACACCTTC

d_call: NA
clone_size: once
j_call: TRBJ1-1
v_call: TRBV11-2
cdr3_aa: CASRSLASPEAFF
cdr3_nt: TGTGCCAGCAGATCCCTTGCGTCGCCTGAAGCTTTCTTT

d_call: NA
clone_size: NA
j_call: TRBJ2-2
v_call: TRBV28
cdr3_aa: CASSLVGPGTGELFF
cdr3_nt: TGTGCCAGCAGTTTAGTGGGGCCGGGCACCGGGGAGCTGTTTTTT

d_call: NA
clone_size: few
j_call: TRBJ2-7
v_call: TRBV7-3
cdr3_aa: CASSFQGGEQYF
cdr3_nt: TGTGCCAGCAGCTTCCAGGGAGGCGAGCAGTACTTC

d_call: NA
clone_size: NA
j_call: TRBJ1-1
v_call: TRBV9
cdr3_aa: CASSVGTDTEAFF
cdr3_nt: TGTGCCAGCAGCGTAGGTACGGACACTGAAGCTTTCTTT

d_call: NA
clone_size: NA
j_call: TRBJ2-1
v_call: TRBV4-1
cdr3_aa: CASSQDRGNNEQFF
cdr3_nt: TGCGCCAGCAGCCAAGATCGAGGGAACAATGAGCAGTTCTTC

d_call: NA
clone_size: once
j_call: TRBJ2-6
v_call: TRBV7-9
cdr3_aa: CASSLAKLPREDGANVLTF
cdr3_nt: TGTGCCAGCAGCTTAGCGAAACTCCCCAGGGAAGATGGGGCCAACGTCCTGACTTTC

d_call: NA
clone_size: NA
j_call: TRBJ1-5
v_call: TRBV30
cdr3_aa: CAWSFRPEGQPQHF
cdr3_nt: TGTGCCTGGAGTTTCCGACCGGAGGGTCAGCCCCAGCATTTT

d_call: NA
clone_size: NA
j_call: TRBJ1-2
v_call: TRBV7-6
cdr3_aa: CASSLNGAADYGYTF
cdr3_nt: TGTGCCAGCAGCTTAAATGGGGCAGCTGACTATGGCTACACCTTC

d_call: TRBD1
clone_size: NA
j_call: TRBJ2-1
v_call: TRBV30
cdr3_aa: CAWGSPGTGIGEQFF
cdr3_nt: TGTGCCTGGGGCTCTCCCGGGACAGGGATCGGTGAGCAGTTCTTC

d_call: NA
clone_size: once
j_call: TRBJ1-1
v_call: TRBV5-4
cdr3_aa: CASSSRIRVGTEAFF
cdr3_nt: TGTGCCAGCAGCTCCCGAATCAGGGTCGGCACTGAAGCTTTCTTT

d_call: TRBD2
clone_size: NA
j_call: TRBJ2-1
v_call: TRBV4-1
cdr3_aa: CASSQDIGTSAVDEQFF
cdr3_nt: TGCGCCAGCAGCCAAGATATCGGGACTAGTGCGGTCGATGAGCAGTTCTTC

d_call: NA
clone_size: NA
j_call: TRBJ2-7
v_call: TRBV5-5
cdr3_aa: CASSLVTEPYEQYF
cdr3_nt: TGTGCCAGCAGCTTGGTAACGGAGCCCTACGAGCAGTACTTC

d_call: TRBD1
clone_size: NA
j_call: TRBJ1-1
v_call: TRBV20-1
cdr3_aa: CSAQQGRMAFF
cdr3_nt: TGCAGTGCTCAACAGGGGCGGATGGCTTTCTTT

d_call: NA
clone_size: NA
j_call: TRBJ2-7
v_call: TRBV12-2
cdr3_aa: CASRLASIAGAAYEQYF
cdr3_nt: TGTGCAAGTCGCTTAGCCTCCATAGCGGGAGCAGCCTACGAGCAGTACTTC

d_call: NA
clone_size: few
j_call: TRBJ1-1
v_call: TRBV28
cdr3_aa: CASSSIDSILEAFF
cdr3_nt: TGTGCCAGCAGTTCGATTGACAGCATACTCGAAGCTTTCTTT

d_call: TRBD1
clone_size: NA
j_call: TRBJ2-1
v_call: TRBV7-9
cdr3_aa: CAGGTGVGNEQFF
cdr3_nt: TGTGCCGGCGGGACAGGGGTAGGGAATGAGCAGTTCTTC

d_call: NA
clone_size: NA
j_call: TRBJ1-2
v_call: TRBV27
cdr3_aa: CAAGGQNYGYTF
cdr3_nt: TGTGCCGCCGGGGGGCAGAACTATGGCTACACCTTC

d_call: NA
clone_size: NA
j_call: TRBJ1-3
v_call: TRBV5-4
cdr3_aa: CASSLDPGASGNTIYF
cdr3_nt: TGTGCCAGCAGCTTGGACCCAGGGGCCTCTGGAAACACCATATATTTT

d_call: NA
clone_size: NA
j_call: TRBJ1-2
v_call: TRBV4-1
cdr3_aa: CASSRKGPTPEGYGYTF
cdr3_nt: TGCGCCAGCAGCCGAAAAGGACCTACCCCTGAGGGCTATGGCTACACCTTC

d_call: TRBD2
clone_size: NA
j_call: TRBJ2-1
v_call: TRBV19
cdr3_aa: CASTGLAGGNYNEQFF
cdr3_nt: TGTGCCAGTACTGGTTTAGCGGGAGGGAACTACAATGAGCAGTTCTTC

d_call: NA
clone_size: NA
j_call: TRBJ1-1
v_call: TRBV28
cdr3_aa: CASSQGPGVNTEAFF
cdr3_nt: TGTGCCAGCAGCCAGGGGCCCGGGGTGAACACTGAAGCTTTCTTT

d_call: TRBD1
clone_size: NA
j_call: TRBJ2-5
v_call: TRBV5-4
cdr3_aa: CASSLTGVTQYF
cdr3_nt: TGTGCCAGCAGCTTGACAGGGGTCACCCAGTACTTC

d_call: NA
clone_size: NA
j_call: TRBJ2-3
v_call: TRBV7-7
cdr3_aa: CASSPTPASTDTQYF
cdr3_nt: TGTGCCAGCAGCCCGACACCGGCTAGCACAGATACGCAGTATTTT

d_call: NA
clone_size: NA
j_call: TRBJ2-3
v_call: TRBV25-1
cdr3_aa: CASSEYGGTTDTQYF
cdr3_nt: TGTGCCAGCAGTGAATATGGCGGGACCACAGATACGCAGTATTTT

d_call: NA
clone_size: few
j_call: TRBJ2-3
v_call: TRBV6-4
cdr3_aa: CASSDRGSTDTQYF
cdr3_nt: TGTGCCAGCAGTGACAGGGGATCCACAGATACGCAGTATTTT

d_call: NA
clone_size: NA
j_call: TRBJ1-2
v_call: TRBV7-8
cdr3_aa: CASSSTGKGSYGYTF
cdr3_nt: TGTGCCAGCAGCTCTACAGGGAAAGGCTCCTATGGCTACACCTTC

d_call: NA
clone_size: NA
j_call: TRBJ1-1
v_call: TRBV19
cdr3_aa: CASSGGPGTEAFF
cdr3_nt: TGTGCCAGTAGCGGGGGGCCGGGCACTGAAGCTTTCTTT

d_call: TRBD1
clone_size: NA
j_call: TRBJ1-2
v_call: TRBV6-4
cdr3_aa: CASSELQGKGYTF
cdr3_nt: TGTGCCAGCAGTGAATTACAGGGGAAAGGCTACACCTTC

d_call: TRBD2
clone_size: NA
j_call: TRBJ2-7
v_call: TRBV7-9
cdr3_aa: CASSSLAGGTYEQYF
cdr3_nt: TGTGCCAGCAGCTCCTTAGCGGGGGGGACCTACGAGCAGTACTTC

d_call: NA
clone_size: NA
j_call: TRBJ2-7
v_call: TRBV2
cdr3_aa: CASSENGGLTYEQYF
cdr3_nt: TGTGCCAGCAGTGAAAATGGAGGACTTACCTACGAGCAGTACTTC

d_call: TRBD2
clone_size: NA
j_call: TRBJ2-4
v_call: TRBV6-1
cdr3_aa: CASSEAGRDGPKNIQYF
cdr3_nt: TGTGCCAGCAGTGAAGCGGGGAGGGACGGGCCAAAAAACATTCAGTACTTC

d_call: TRBD1
clone_size: once
j_call: TRBJ2-7
v_call: TRBV6-1
cdr3_aa: CASSDPSDRERGYYEQYF
cdr3_nt: TGTGCCAGCAGTGATCCGTCGGACAGGGAAAGAGGTTACTACGAGCAGTACTTC

d_call: NA
clone_size: NA
j_call: TRBJ1-5
v_call: TRBV23-1
cdr3_aa: CASSPSRPGGNQPQHF
cdr3_nt: TGCGCCAGCAGTCCCTCTAGGCCGGGAGGCAATCAGCCCCAGCATTTT

d_call: NA
clone_size: NA
j_call: TRBJ2-7
v_call: TRBV9
cdr3_aa: CASSPGAPGLGEQYF
cdr3_nt: TGTGCCAGCAGCCCAGGGGCCCCCGGGTTGGGCGAGCAGTACTTC

d_call: NA
clone_size: few
j_call: TRBJ1-6
v_call: TRBV15
cdr3_aa: CATSPAGGNSPLHF
cdr3_nt: TGTGCCACCAGCCCTGCGGGTGGTAATTCACCCCTCCACTTT

d_call: TRBD1
clone_size: few
j_call: TRBJ2-7
v_call: TRBV6-5
cdr3_aa: CASSLGQGASYEQYF
cdr3_nt: TGTGCCAGCAGTTTGGGACAGGGGGCCTCCTACGAGCAGTACTTC

d_call: NA
clone_size: NA
j_call: TRBJ1-6
v_call: TRBV5-6
cdr3_aa: CASSSEASGKSLHF
cdr3_nt: TGTGCCAGCAGTTCAGAGGCGTCGGGGAAATCCCTCCACTTT

d_call: NA
clone_size: once
j_call: TRBJ1-3
v_call: TRBV6-5
cdr3_aa: CASSLDRSSGNTIYF
cdr3_nt: TGTGCCAGCAGTTTAGACCGGAGCTCTGGAAACACCATATATTTT

d_call: TRBD1
clone_size: few
j_call: TRBJ2-3
v_call: TRBV19
cdr3_aa: CATRDRDTDTQCF
cdr3_nt: TGTGCCACGCGGGACAGGGACACAGATACGCAGTGTTTT

d_call: TRBD2
clone_size: NA
j_call: TRBJ2-1
v_call: TRBV19
cdr3_aa: CASSITSGPSYNEQFF
cdr3_nt: TGTGCCAGTAGTATAACTAGCGGGCCCTCCTACAATGAGCAGTTCTTC

d_call: TRBD2
clone_size: NA
j_call: TRBJ2-5
v_call: TRBV6-5
cdr3_aa: CASSSPPSGAQETQYF
cdr3_nt: TGTGCCAGCAGTTCACCCCCTAGCGGCGCACAAGAGACCCAGTACTTC

d_call: TRBD2
clone_size: once
j_call: TRBJ2-3
v_call: TRBV6-5
cdr3_aa: CASSYAGTRGYTQYF
cdr3_nt: TGTGCCAGCAGTTACGCCGGGACTAGAGGGTACACGCAGTATTTT

d_call: NA
clone_size: once
j_call: TRBJ2-1
v_call: TRBV5-1
cdr3_aa: CASSLDSAPYNEQFF
cdr3_nt: TGCGCCAGCAGCTTGGACAGTGCCCCCTACAATGAGCAGTTCTTC

d_call: NA
clone_size: NA
j_call: TRBJ2-3
v_call: TRBV5-6
cdr3_aa: CASIGTSDPDTQYF
cdr3_nt: TGTGCCAGCATCGGGACTTCCGACCCAGATACGCAGTATTTT

d_call: TRBD1
clone_size: NA
j_call: TRBJ1-5
v_call: TRBV19
cdr3_aa: CASSPRTGTPRNQPQHF
cdr3_nt: TGTGCCAGTAGTCCTCGGACAGGGACCCCTCGCAATCAGCCCCAGCATTTT

d_call: TRBD2
clone_size: NA
j_call: TRBJ2-1
v_call: TRBV30
cdr3_aa: CAWSGSGSPRSSYNEQFF
cdr3_nt: TGTGCCTGGAGTGGCAGCGGGAGTCCCAGGAGCTCCTACAATGAGCAGTTCTTC

d_call: TRBD2
clone_size: NA
j_call: TRBJ2-3
v_call: TRBV4-1
cdr3_aa: CASSQDYGAGVPDTQYF
cdr3_nt: TGCGCCAGCAGCCAAGATTATGGAGCGGGGGTCCCAGATACGCAGTATTTT

d_call: TRBD2
clone_size: NA
j_call: TRBJ2-3
v_call: TRBV6-5
cdr3_aa: CASSYGGGRADTQYF
cdr3_nt: TGTGCCAGCAGTTACGGCGGGGGACGCGCAGATACGCAGTATTTT